The subject of this entry is one TCR beta chain. Repertoires were generated with immunoSEQ multiplex PCR, while TCRdb's copy carries only in-frame clones and drops some. The top ten hold about 5% of the sample, which has 60,000 or so clones, around 90% seen once. This entry is derived from a study of OX40 agonist ivuxolimab in advanced cancers. With V trimmed by 5 bases and J by 4 bases, 8 bases remained unmatched. CDR3 length: 16 residues. CDR1 MNHEY and CDR2 SMNVEV come from the germline V gene (reference sequence). The receptor's source is an adult with an advanced solid tumor such as melanoma, head and neck, liver or kidney cancer. The rearrangement links TRBV27 to TRBJ1-1; 12 bases are a match to TRBD1. Here the sequenced sample was CD4+ or CD8+ T cells sorted from blood, taken in a trial of the OX40 agonist ivuxolimab. DNA of the CDR3: TGTGCCAGCAGTGGCCGGGACAGGGGGCCAGGCACTGAAGCTTTCTTT. It encodes CASSGRDRGPGTEAFF.